This TCR beta chain derives from a study of T cell responses to AZD1222 COVID-19 vaccine. Trimming took 4 bases from V and 4 from J, leaving 13 bases between them. Germline values: CDR1 LGHDT, CDR2 YNNKEL (reference sequence). This CDR3 has 15 amino acids. Produced via immunoSEQ multiplex PCR; TCRdb's table is partial and in-frame only. The sample includes about 96,000 clones, over 75% seen only once; the top ten take less than 3%. This sample comprised peripheral blood, obtained on day 0 of AZD1222 vaccination. This receptor was obtained from an adult in good health. The chain is built from TRBV3-1 (or the pseudogene TRBV3-2) and TRBJ1-4; the D gene is possibly TRBD1 (5 bases). The CDR3: CASSPTGEFNEKLFF. DNA of the CDR3: TGTGCCAGCAGCCCCACAGGAGAATTTAATGAAAAACTGTTTTTT.